Reported below is one T cell receptor beta chain. TCRdb's copy holds only in-frame clones and misses some; the assay was immunoSEQ multiplex PCR. The sample yields around 120,000 clones, 92% seen once. The V and J ends lost 4 bases and 1 base, in that order; junction bases with no gene match: 5. CDR1 and CDR2 from the germline V gene are SGHVS and FQNEAQ. The CDR3 totals 15 residues. These data originate in a study of T cell responses to AZD1222 COVID-19 vaccine. The sample in question was peripheral blood, obtained 28 days after the second AZD1222 dose. This chain links TRBV7-8 with TRBJ1-1, with 8 positions matching TRBD1. The receptor comes from an adult who received the AZD1222 COVID-19 vaccine. This CDR3 is CASSSTGTGNTEAFF. The CDR3 coding sequence is TGTGCCAGCAGCTCCACCGGGACAGGGAACACTGAAGCTTTCTTT.